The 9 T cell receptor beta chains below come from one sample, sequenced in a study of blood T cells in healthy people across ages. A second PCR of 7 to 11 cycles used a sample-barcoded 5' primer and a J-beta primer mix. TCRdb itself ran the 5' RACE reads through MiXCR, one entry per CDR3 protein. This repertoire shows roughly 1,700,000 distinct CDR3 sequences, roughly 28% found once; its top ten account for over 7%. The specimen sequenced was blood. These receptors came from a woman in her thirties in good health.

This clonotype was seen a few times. CDR3 coding DNA: TGTGCCAGCAGATTCGGGACAGACTACGAGCAGTACTTC. Its translation is CASRFGTDYEQYF. The chain combines TRBV2 with TRBJ2-7; 7 bases are a match to TRBD1. V trimming: 6 bases; J trimming: 3 bases; junction bases outside the gene matches: 5. CDR3 size: 13 residues. Germline CDR1 reads SNHLY; CDR2 reads FYNNEI.

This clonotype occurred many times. CDR3 residues: CSAIRQAVSYEQYF. CDR3 nucleotide sequence: TGCAGCGCGATTCGACAGGCCGTCTCCTACGAGCAGTACTTC. V gene TRBV29-1 combines with J gene TRBJ2-7, with TRBD1 as a possible D gene (6 bases). Germline lookup yields CDR1 SQVTM and CDR2 ANQGSEA. The CDR3 contains 14 residues. With 7 bases removed from V and 0 bases from J, the gap between germline ends came to 16 bases.

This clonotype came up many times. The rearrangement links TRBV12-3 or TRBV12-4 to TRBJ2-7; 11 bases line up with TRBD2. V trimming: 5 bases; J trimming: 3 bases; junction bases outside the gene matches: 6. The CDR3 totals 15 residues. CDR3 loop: CASSGTSGDYYEQYF. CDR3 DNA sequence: TGTGCCAGCAGTGGGACTAGCGGAGATTACTACGAGCAGTACTTC.

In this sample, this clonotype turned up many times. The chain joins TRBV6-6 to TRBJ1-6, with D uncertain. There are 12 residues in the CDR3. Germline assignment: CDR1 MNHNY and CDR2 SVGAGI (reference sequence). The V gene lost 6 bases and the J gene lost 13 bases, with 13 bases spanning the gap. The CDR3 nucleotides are TGTGCCAGCAGCCCCCTGGGGAGCCCCCTCCACTTT. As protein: CASSPLGSPLHF.

Here the CDR3 reads CASSLIRGRWNEQFF. In DNA, the CDR3 is TGTGCCAGCAGCTTAATCAGGGGTCGATGGAATGAGCAGTTCTTC. This chain connects TRBV7-9 to TRBJ2-1; maybe TRBD1 (6 bases). V gave up 2 bases and J gave up 7 bases, with 15 bases separating them. The germline gives CDR1 SEHNR, CDR2 FQNEAQ (reference sequence). This CDR3 spans 15 amino acids.

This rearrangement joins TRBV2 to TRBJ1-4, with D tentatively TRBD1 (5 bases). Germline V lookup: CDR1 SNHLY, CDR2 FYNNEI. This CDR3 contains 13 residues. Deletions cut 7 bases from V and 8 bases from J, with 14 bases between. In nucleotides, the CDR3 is TGTGCCAGCAATAGCGGGGGTTGGGAAAAACTGTTTTTT. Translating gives CASNSGGWEKLFF.

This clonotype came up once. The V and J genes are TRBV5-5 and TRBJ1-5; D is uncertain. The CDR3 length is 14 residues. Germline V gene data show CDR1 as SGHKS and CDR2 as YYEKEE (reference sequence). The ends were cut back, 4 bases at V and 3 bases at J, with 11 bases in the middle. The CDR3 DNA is TGTGCCAGCAGCCCCTTGAGGGTCAATCAGCCCCAGCATTTT. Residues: CASSPLRVNQPQHF.

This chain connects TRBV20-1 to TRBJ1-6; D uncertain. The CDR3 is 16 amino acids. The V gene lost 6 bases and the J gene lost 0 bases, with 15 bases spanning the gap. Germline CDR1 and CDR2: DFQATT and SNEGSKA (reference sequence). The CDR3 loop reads CSAHSVKSSYNSPLHF. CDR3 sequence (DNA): TGCAGTGCCCACAGCGTTAAGAGCTCCTATAATTCACCCCTCCACTTT.

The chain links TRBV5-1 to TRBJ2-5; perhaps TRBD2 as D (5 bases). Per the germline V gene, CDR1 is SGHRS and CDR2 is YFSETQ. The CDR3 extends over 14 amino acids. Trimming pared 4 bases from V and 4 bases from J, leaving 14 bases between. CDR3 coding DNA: TGCGCCAGCAGCCCAGGACTGACGGCAGAGACCCAGTACTTC. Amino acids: CASSPGLTAETQYF.